A selection of T cell receptor beta chains follows, all from one sample in a study of T cell responses to AZD1222 COVID-19 vaccine. Using immunoSEQ multiplex PCR, the repertoire was profiled, and TCRdb retains in-frame clones only, with some absent. The profile shows around 80,000 clones, approximately 83% of them singletons. The sequencing here drew on peripheral blood, taken 28 days after the second AZD1222 dose. Receptors were obtained from an adult who received the AZD1222 COVID-19 vaccine. CDR3s include the opening cysteine and the closing phenylalanine or tryptophan. Each record gives: V gene, J gene, D gene, CDR3 protein. D genes are given only for firm matches.

>TRBV7-9|TRBJ1-2|TRBD1
CASSLGQADIYGYTF
>TRBV3-1/TRBV3-2|TRBJ1-6|.
CASSQGGSGPNSPLHF
>TRBV7-2|TRBJ2-7|TRBD1
CASSTKEARGLGEQYF
>TRBV30|TRBJ1-1|.
CAWAQGLKFGAFF
>TRBV28|TRBJ2-7|.
CASSNTGTWYEQYF
>TRBV6-2/TRBV6-3|TRBJ1-1|.
CASSYSGFAEAFF
>TRBV18|TRBJ1-3|.
CASSLHSEEVSGNTIYF
>TRBV5-1|TRBJ1-1|TRBD1
CASSDPDRVGTEAFF
>TRBV19|TRBJ2-1|TRBD1
CASSIPPGQVRNEQFF
>TRBV27|TRBJ2-3|TRBD1
CASSLLTTGFGTDTQYF
>TRBV5-6|TRBJ2-6|.
CASSFRLGANVLTF
>TRBV5-8|TRBJ2-5|TRBD2
CASSLGSGRGWGQETQYF
>TRBV7-2|TRBJ1-3|.
CASSPQRPRTNTIYF
>TRBV6-2/TRBV6-3|TRBJ1-5|TRBD1
CASSKDNRGWEPQHF
>TRBV24-1|TRBJ1-2|.
CATSETGNLEGYTF
>TRBV6-6|TRBJ2-7|.
CASSYSPLMYEQYF
>TRBV5-5|TRBJ2-2|TRBD1
CASSRETGGNTGELFF
>TRBV7-2|TRBJ1-3|.
CASSLNPGTNTIYF
>TRBV27|TRBJ1-1|.
CASSPGGSEAFF
>TRBV4-2|TRBJ1-2|.
CASSQDRGSPWGYTF
>TRBV7-5|TRBJ2-1|.
CARSCSGRSPYNEQFF
>TRBV6-8|TRBJ2-2|TRBD2
CASSSQTLADNTGELFF
>TRBV11-2|TRBJ2-1|TRBD2
CASSSTSGRPYIEQFF
>TRBV30|TRBJ1-5|.
CAWSLNRDQPQHF
>TRBV4-2|TRBJ1-1|TRBD1
CASSQERGQVEAFF
>TRBV20-1|TRBJ1-1|.
CSARNTEAFF
>TRBV11-2|TRBJ2-7|TRBD2
CASSELAGRNEQYF
>TRBV28|TRBJ1-5|.
CASSDRPSNQPQHF
>TRBV7-2|TRBJ1-5|.
CASSSRGGAYSNQPQHF
>TRBV7-2|TRBJ2-1|TRBD2
CASSAGTSAYNEQFF
>TRBV30|TRBJ2-7|.
CAWAFDGRGFGEQYF
>TRBV7-8|TRBJ1-4|.
CASSLRRTNEKLFF
>TRBV28|TRBJ2-4|.
CASSPGTPRIQYF
>TRBV5-5|TRBJ2-1|.
CASSLLWGHWGTNEQFF
>TRBV12-3/TRBV12-4|TRBJ2-1|.
CASSFGGNEQFF
>TRBV5-4|TRBJ2-2|TRBD2
CASSWRRLAGVGGELFF
>TRBV6-6|TRBJ1-6|TRBD1
CASSPDRAGSPLHF
>TRBV30|TRBJ1-4|.
CAWSAGSPGEKLFF
>TRBV28|TRBJ2-7|.
CAAGGLSSYEQYF
>TRBV21-1|TRBJ2-1|.
CASSFPGQGGIREYNEQFF
>TRBV3-1/TRBV3-2|TRBJ2-7|TRBD2
CASSQGSSGSIAYEQYF
>TRBV29-1|TRBJ1-1|TRBD1
CSVEGQGPNTEAFF
>TRBV13|TRBJ2-1|.
CASSTTPRGYNEQFF
>TRBV4-2|TRBJ2-5|.
CASSQETSGQETQYF
>TRBV27|TRBJ2-1|.
CASSLGQGVHEQFF
>TRBV29-1|TRBJ2-2|TRBD1
CSVGLRDSSDTGELFF
>TRBV7-9|TRBJ2-3|.
CASSSRTSTDTQYF
>TRBV4-3|TRBJ1-3|.
CASSQGTGSLGNTIYF